This T cell receptor beta chain was identified during a study of shared clonotypes between healthy human individuals. Study in general: Plates per donor: three CD4 naive, three CD4 memory, two CD8 naive, one CD8 memory.

In the authors' methods: Junction-only sequences produced by ImmunoSEQ had no quality scores, so filtering differed. Method: immunoSEQ multiplex PCR; TCRdb's copy keeps in-frame clones and lacks some. V and J calls plus clone size are reproduced from that table; the DNA served to infer D and trimming. The sample yields approximately 640,000 clones, 90% seen once. To note about this clone: Its antigen is unidentified.

Germline CDR1 is LNHNV and CDR2 is YYDKDF (reference sequence). This CDR3 has 16 amino acids. Trimming removed 5 bases from V and 4 bases from J, with 17 bases in between. General study points: Rarefaction exposed incomplete sorted-subset sequencing despite large depth. Sample collection involved blood only; tissue repertoires are likely different.

Sequenced input: memory CD8+ T cells from PBMCs. Subset denoted: CD45RO+ cells pooled with CCR7-negative TemRA cells. The chain uses TRBV15 and TRBJ1-4; a possible D gene is TRBD1 (6 bases). This receptor was taken from a man between 18 and 35 years old in good health. Some clones in this sample may be carry-over from other donors' samples. The CDR3 sequence is CATSSMGDIINEKLFF. DNA of the CDR3: TGTGCCACCAGCTCGATGGGGGACATAATTAATGAAAAACTGTTTTTT.